The present entry profiles one TCR beta chain with its context. Antigen specificity is unknown. The sample holds other DNA sequences that translate to the same CDR3. This sample was taken from a study of graft-versus-host responses after intestinal transplantation. The method was immunoSEQ multiplex PCR; TCRdb's version includes in-frame clones alone and lacks a portion of them. Altogether 130,000 to 150,000 clones are present, around 90% being singletons, with the ten largest covering 0.15% to 0.2%. Germline loops: CDR1 SGHRS, CDR2 YFSETQ. CDR3 length: 14 amino acids. The sequence came from a human donor who received an intestinal transplant. The V and J genes are TRBV5-1 and TRBJ2-5, with a possible D match to TRBD2 (6 bases). The J call could be wrong; TRBJ2-7 is a better fit for the DNA end. Sequenced material: unstimulated CD4+ T cells sorted from spleen or lymph node cells, taken before intestinal transplant. This CDR3 reads CASSLEGRSYEQYF. DNA of the CDR3: TGCGCCAGCAGCTTGGAGGGGAGGTCCTACGAGCAGTACTTC.